The TCR beta chain under discussion was sequenced for a study of cytomegalovirus exposure and HLA in healthy donors. 60 Vbeta and 13 Jbeta primers were used in PCR. Sequencing was performed with immunoSEQ multiplex PCR; in TCRdb, only in-frame clones are kept and a portion is missing. This sample's table has tens of thousands of clones. On this clone: Its antigen remains unidentified.

Whole-study results and caveats: Reported performance of the classifier showed diagnosis of cytomegalovirus status with high specificity and sensitivity. Associated with cytomegalovirus, according to the listing, were 150 to 200 TCR beta chains. In a later analysis, V- and J-gene trimming of beta chains associated with a DCLRE1C missense variant, replicated independently.

V lost 3 bases, J lost 4 bases, and 0 bases stayed unmatched. The CDR3 length is 13 residues. Germline V CDR1 and CDR2: WNHNN, SYGVQD (reference sequence). The sample was PBMCs. The rearrangement uses TRBV10-1 and TRBJ1-1; 9 positions match TRBD1. The TCR originated in a woman aged 50 to 65 in good health and CMV-seropositive. CDR3 protein: CASSEQGATEAFF. The CDR3 bases are TGCGCCAGCAGTGAACAGGGGGCCACTGAAGCTTTCTTT.